What follows are 8 T cell receptor beta chains derived from one specimen sequenced in a study of cytomegalovirus exposure and HLA in healthy donors. Primers for the PCR totalled 60 Vbeta and 13 Jbeta. The protocol was immunoSEQ multiplex PCR, while the TCRdb copy is restricted to in-frame clones and leaves out a portion. The sample has approximately 190,000 clones, 81% seen once; the top ten hold about 3.5%. The sequenced sample was PBMCs. These receptor sequences come from a man in his forties in good health and CMV-seropositive.

V is TRBV5-4 and J is TRBJ1-1, with 9 positions matching TRBD1. Germline V gene lookup returns CDR1 SGHNT and CDR2 YYREEE (reference sequence). The ends lost 10 bases at V and 3 bases at J; junction bases unmatched: 10. CDR3 size: 14 residues. The DNA of the CDR3 is TGTGCCGGAACTACAGGGGGCGCTCACACTGAAGCTTTCTTT. This translates into CAGTTGGAHTEAFF.

The rearrangement links TRBV18 to TRBJ2-3, with D tentatively TRBD1 (6 bases). CDR1 KGHSH and CDR2 LQKENI come from the germline V gene. V was shortened by 5 bases and J by 2 bases, with 11 bases between the two germline ends. The CDR3 totals 14 residues. The CDR3 loop reads CASSTRGYTDTQYF. The CDR3 bases are TGTGCCAGCTCAACTAGGGGGTACACAGATACGCAGTATTTT.

The chain is built from TRBV28 and TRBJ2-7, with D possibly being TRBD1 (6 bases). Germline V CDR1 and CDR2: MDHEN, SYDVKM. Trimming left V 5 bases short and J 2 bases short, with 10 bases between. The CDR3 is 13 amino acids. The CDR3 reads CASSNYRAYEQYF. Written as DNA, the CDR3 is TGTGCCAGCAGTAACTACAGGGCCTACGAGCAGTACTTC. Drawing the rest from reference TRBV28 and TRBJ2-7, the complete variable domain is DVKVTQSSRYLVKRTGEKVFLECVQDMDHENMFWYRQDPGLGLRLIYFSYDVKMKEKGDIPEGYSVSREKKERFSLILESASTNQTSMYLCASSNYRAYEQYFGPGTRLTVT.

V and J are TRBV7-3 and TRBJ1-5; D remains unclear. CDR1 is SGHTA and CDR2 is FQGTGA in the germline V gene. The CDR3 loop spans 15 amino acids. The germline V and J ends were trimmed by 8 bases and 9 bases, with 23 bases remaining between them. CDR3 protein: CASGRGGLELRPQHF. The CDR3 DNA reads TGTGCCAGCGGCCGAGGAGGATTGGAGTTGAGGCCCCAGCATTTT. Filled out from reference TRBV7-3 and TRBJ1-5, the complete variable domain reads GAGVSQTPSNKVTEKGKYVELRCDPISGHTALYWYRQSLGQGPEFLIYFQGTGAADDSGLPNDRFFAVRPEGSVSTLKIQRTERGDSAVYLCASGRGGLELRPQHFGDGTRLSIL.

This clone turned up a few times. The J gene is TRBJ1-6, the V gene TRBV27, with D possibly being TRBD1 (5 bases). The V end lost 4 bases, the J end lost 7 bases, and 11 bases lay between the germline ends. CDR1 MNHEY and CDR2 SMNVEV come from the germline V gene (reference sequence). The CDR3 runs to 14 residues. CDR3 in amino acids: CASSSRERNSPLHF. Written as DNA, the CDR3 is TGTGCCAGCAGTTCCAGGGAAAGGAATTCACCCCTCCACTTT.

The chain couples TRBV15 to TRBJ2-3; 7 bases align to TRBD2. Germline V gene lookup returns CDR1 LNHNV and CDR2 YYDKDF (reference sequence). Trimming removed 5 bases from V and 6 bases from J; junction bases left unmatched: 8. The length of the CDR3 is 14 residues. The CDR3: CATSAGRATDTQYF. The CDR3 region has the DNA TGTGCCACCAGCGCTGGGAGGGCCACCGATACGCAGTATTTT.

The CDR3 DNA reads TGTGCCAGCAGTAAACAGGGGCCTGGGTATGGCTACACCTTC. Its translation: CASSKQGPGYGYTF. The V call is TRBV2, the J call TRBJ1-2; 7 nucleotides align to TRBD1. Germline V gives CDR1 SNHLY, CDR2 FYNNEI. This CDR3 spans 14 amino acids. The V segment lost 5 bases and the J segment 5 bases; nucleotides outside the gene matches: 8.

This sequence joins TRBV9 and TRBJ2-7; 9 bases fit TRBD2. CDR3 length equals 15 residues. V trimming: 0 bases; J trimming: 5 bases; junction bases outside the gene matches: 6. Per the germline V gene, CDR1 is SGDLS and CDR2 is YYNGEE. CDR3: CASSVGASGENEQYF. The CDR3 nucleotides are TGTGCCAGCAGCGTAGGAGCTAGCGGGGAAAACGAGCAGTACTTC.